This TCR beta chain was found in a study of OX40 agonist ivuxolimab in advanced cancers. Study information: It was permissible to have had prior anti-PD-1, anti-PD-L1 or anti-CTLA-4 therapy, and under 45% had some. Study conclusions and caveats: Dose levels from 0.1 to 3.0 mg/kg saw CD4+ and CD8+ blood T cells expand clonally by week 6. Relative to CD4+, CD8+ T cells held more expanded clones on average. Researchers did not determine the expanded peripheral T cells' antigen specificity.

For this clone: Its antigen remains unknown.

Here immunoSEQ multiplex PCR was the method, and the copy in TCRdb shows in-frame clones only, minus some. The repertoire holds around 140,000 clones, with 85% to 95% as singletons. This CDR3 has 15 amino acids. Germline V lookup: CDR1 SGHRS, CDR2 YFSETQ. Trimming took 4 bases from V and 4 from J; bases not matched to a gene: 3. The clonotype comes from an adult with an advanced solid tumor such as melanoma, head and neck, liver or kidney cancer. The sample was CD4+ or CD8+ T cells sorted from blood, taken in a trial of the OX40 agonist ivuxolimab. The chain couples TRBV5-1 to TRBJ2-2, with 11 bases identical to TRBD1. The CDR3 DNA follows: TGCGCCAGCAGCAGGACAGGGGGCCCCACCGGGGAGCTGTTTTTT. It is translated as CASSRTGGPTGELFF.